This T cell receptor (beta chain) was recorded in a study of early T cells in non-severe SARS-CoV-2 infection. Study outcomes and limitations: Database matching using VDJdb favored anti-spike CD8 responses, with private and CD4 specificities left missing.

A few counts support this clonotype. What it binds is not known. Researchers tagged individual cDNA molecules with unique molecular identifiers. MiXCR, applied by TCRdb to the 5' RACE reads, yields one record per CDR3 protein. The data contain about 58,000 distinct CDR3 sequences, 9.5% to 15% of them singletons. The ends were cut back, 1 base at V and 4 bases at J, with 10 bases in the middle. The CDR3 loop spans 14 amino acids. Per germline, CDR1 SNHLY and CDR2 FYNNEI. Sequences were derived from whole blood, sampled at baseline. The source of this sequence is an adult who was a healthcare worker with PCR-confirmed SARS-CoV-2 infection or an uninfected control (not recorded which). The donor label of this sample is uncertain. The chain has TRBV2 and TRBJ2-5; a weak D match, TRBD1 (6 bases). For the CDR3, the DNA is TGTGCCAGCAGTGAAGGTTGGGGGCTAGAGACCCAGTACTTC. Its protein product is CASSEGWGLETQYF.